This T cell receptor (beta chain) was obtained from a study of blood T cell repertoires in COVID-19. Background on the study: PBMCs, B-cell-depleted T cells, or T cells provided the cDNA or gDNA that made up the material.

Participants, about 18 to 89 years old, spanned around 26 US areas. For recovered donors of Cohort 3, there were two negative PCRs, clearance, or symptom resolution. Authors' data handling: Amplification of reference gene primers was used by the study to estimate nucleated cell counts. The repertoire was sequenced with immunoSEQ multiplex PCR; TCRdb's copy has only in-frame clones and lacks some. V and J calls and clone size are copied from that table; D and trimming were computed from the DNA. There are 190,000 or so clones in the sample; roughly 90% occur only once, and around 2.4% lies in the top ten. The CDR3 consists of 14 residues. Unmatched junction bases numbered 9, after V lost 6 bases and J lost 7 bases. CDR1 LNHDA and CDR2 SQIVND come from the germline V gene (reference sequence). This clone came up once.

This sequence was found in a woman aged 25 to 39 who had recovered from COVID-19. V gene TRBV19 combines with J gene TRBJ1-1; 9 positions match TRBD1. Sequencing used PBMCs or T cells enriched from blood (not recorded which). For the CDR3, the DNA is TGTGCCAGTAGCCCCCGGGACAGGGACCTTGAAGCTTTCTTT. It encodes CASSPRDRDLEAFF.